These T cell receptor beta chains were read from a single sample in a study of CD8+CD57+ T cells in acquired aplastic anemia. TCRdb re-called the reads through MiXCR, storing one row per CDR3 protein. Among around 150,000 distinct CDR3 sequences listed, around 40% were seen once. The specimen sequenced was sorted CD4+, CD8+, or CD8+CD57+ T cells (not recorded which) from PBMCs. These receptors were obtained from a human donor in good health. Both conserved end residues are part of each CDR3. Fields, in order: V gene, D gene, CDR3 length, CDR3 protein. A D gene is named only where the DNA matches it firmly.

v_call: TRBV20-1
d_call: TRBD2
cdr3_length: 15
cdr3_aa: CSARTSGKKRDTQYF

v_call: TRBV20-1
d_call: TRBD2
cdr3_length: 16
cdr3_aa: CSARETSGGDTGELFF

v_call: TRBV29-1
d_call: NA
cdr3_length: 14
cdr3_aa: CSVVFGRILNEQYF

v_call: TRBV7-9
d_call: NA
cdr3_length: 16
cdr3_aa: CASSPTPGEGNTEAFF

v_call: TRBV29-1
d_call: TRBD1
cdr3_length: 12
cdr3_aa: CSVHRTGPEAFF

v_call: TRBV19
d_call: NA
cdr3_length: 12
cdr3_aa: CASRFWTDTQYF

v_call: TRBV5-5
d_call: NA
cdr3_length: 16
cdr3_aa: CASSLGAGGNSYEQYF

v_call: TRBV7-2
d_call: NA
cdr3_length: 15
cdr3_aa: CASSLSGGVDTEAFF

v_call: TRBV20-1
d_call: NA
cdr3_length: 9
cdr3_aa: CSAKDTQYF

v_call: TRBV9
d_call: TRBD1
cdr3_length: 14
cdr3_aa: CASSVDGQGKGYTF

v_call: TRBV20-1
d_call: NA
cdr3_length: 15
cdr3_aa: CSARGGKGGNYGYTF

v_call: TRBV19
d_call: TRBD2
cdr3_length: 15
cdr3_aa: CASGTSGSLFYEQYF

v_call: TRBV4-1
d_call: TRBD2
cdr3_length: 19
cdr3_aa: CASSQEASGGPSSYDEQFF

v_call: TRBV11-1
d_call: NA
cdr3_length: 15
cdr3_aa: CASSHPGSSVNEQFF

v_call: TRBV10-3
d_call: TRBD2
cdr3_length: 15
cdr3_aa: CAISLTSGGNNEQFF

v_call: TRBV19
d_call: NA
cdr3_length: 15
cdr3_aa: CASSDRSTGSEKLFF

v_call: TRBV20-1
d_call: NA
cdr3_length: 14
cdr3_aa: CSAGGGAQNTEAFF

v_call: TRBV9
d_call: NA
cdr3_length: 14
cdr3_aa: CASSDSSSGNTIYF

v_call: TRBV19
d_call: NA
cdr3_length: 14
cdr3_aa: CASSIGQYTGELFF

v_call: TRBV7-8
d_call: NA
cdr3_length: 14
cdr3_aa: CASSFHSGRQTQYF

v_call: TRBV7-9
d_call: TRBD1
cdr3_length: 16
cdr3_aa: CASSTPRGSSYNEQFF

v_call: TRBV5-6
d_call: NA
cdr3_length: 15
cdr3_aa: CASSWGVRLGTEQYF

v_call: TRBV9
d_call: NA
cdr3_length: 16
cdr3_aa: CASSPFGGGGSSPLHF

v_call: TRBV10-1
d_call: NA
cdr3_length: 14
cdr3_aa: CASSDTTGSDEQFF

v_call: TRBV20-1
d_call: NA
cdr3_length: 12
cdr3_aa: CSAGGQAYGYTF

v_call: TRBV25-1
d_call: NA
cdr3_length: 19
cdr3_aa: CASSRGRWNRQGGTDTQYF